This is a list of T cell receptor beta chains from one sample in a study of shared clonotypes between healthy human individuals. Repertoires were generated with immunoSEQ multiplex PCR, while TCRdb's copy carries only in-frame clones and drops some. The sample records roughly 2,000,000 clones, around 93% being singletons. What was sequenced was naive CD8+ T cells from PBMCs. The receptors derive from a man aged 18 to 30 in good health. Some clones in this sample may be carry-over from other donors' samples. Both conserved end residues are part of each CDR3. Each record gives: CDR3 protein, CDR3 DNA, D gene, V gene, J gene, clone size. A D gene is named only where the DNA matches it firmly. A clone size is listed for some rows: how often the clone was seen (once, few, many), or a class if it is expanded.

cdr3_aa: CASSTGTGRYEQYF; cdr3_nt: TGTGCCAGTAGTACCGGGACAGGGAGATACGAGCAGTACTTC; d_call: TRBD1; v_call: TRBV19; j_call: TRBJ2-7; clone_size: -
cdr3_aa: CASSPTRGREKLFF; cdr3_nt: TGTGCCAGCAGCCCGACCAGGGGCCGGGAAAAACTGTTTTTT; d_call: -; v_call: TRBV9; j_call: TRBJ1-4; clone_size: -
cdr3_aa: CASSLDIRGPNEQYF; cdr3_nt: TGCGCCAGCAGCTTGGATATTCGCGGACCGAACGAGCAGTACTTC; d_call: -; v_call: TRBV5-1; j_call: TRBJ2-7; clone_size: once
cdr3_aa: CASSLGLVGVGTGELFF; cdr3_nt: TGTGCCAGCAGCTTAGGGCTAGTAGGGGTAGGCACCGGGGAGCTGTTTTTT; d_call: -; v_call: TRBV11-2; j_call: TRBJ2-2; clone_size: -
cdr3_aa: CASRDRAKNIQYF; cdr3_nt: TGTGCCAGCAGGGACAGGGCCAAAAACATTCAGTACTTC; d_call: TRBD1; v_call: TRBV7-2; j_call: TRBJ2-4; clone_size: -
cdr3_aa: CASSIGSRNQPQHF; cdr3_nt: TGTGCCAGTAGTATCGGCAGCAGAAATCAGCCCCAGCATTTT; d_call: -; v_call: TRBV19; j_call: TRBJ1-5; clone_size: -
cdr3_aa: CASSLSGEYYNEQFF; cdr3_nt: TGTGCCAGCAGCCTCAGCGGGGAATACTACAATGAGCAGTTCTTC; d_call: TRBD2; v_call: TRBV9; j_call: TRBJ2-1; clone_size: -
cdr3_aa: CASSLQGGNQPQHF; cdr3_nt: TGTGCCAGCAGTCTACAGGGTGGCAATCAGCCCCAGCATTTT; d_call: -; v_call: TRBV7-9; j_call: TRBJ1-5; clone_size: once
cdr3_aa: CASSELIGMDIQYF; cdr3_nt: TGTGCCAGCAGTGAACTCATAGGTATGGACATTCAGTACTTC; d_call: -; v_call: TRBV6-1; j_call: TRBJ2-4; clone_size: -
cdr3_aa: CASSLIAGGPADTQYF; cdr3_nt: TGCGCCAGCAGCCTAATAGCGGGAGGGCCAGCAGATACGCAGTATTTT; d_call: TRBD2; v_call: TRBV5-1; j_call: TRBJ2-3; clone_size: -
cdr3_aa: CASSSPKGGQPWAQYF; cdr3_nt: TGTGCCAGCAGCTCACCAAAGGGGGGACAGCCGTGGGCGCAGTATTTT; d_call: -; v_call: TRBV7-9; j_call: TRBJ2-3; clone_size: -
cdr3_aa: CSVAGGPGYEQYF; cdr3_nt: TGCAGCGTTGCGGGGGGCCCCGGCTACGAGCAGTACTTC; d_call: -; v_call: TRBV29-1; j_call: TRBJ2-7; clone_size: -
cdr3_aa: CASSEVRENQPQHF; cdr3_nt: TGTGCCAGCAGTGAAGTACGGGAGAATCAGCCCCAGCATTTT; d_call: -; v_call: TRBV27; j_call: TRBJ1-5; clone_size: once
cdr3_aa: CASSAQSGTRGDSYNEQFF; cdr3_nt: TGTGCCAGCAGCGCCCAATCCGGGACCCGCGGGGACTCCTACAATGAGCAGTTCTTC; d_call: -; v_call: TRBV9; j_call: TRBJ2-1; clone_size: -
cdr3_aa: CASSLVVNTIYF; cdr3_nt: TGTGCCAGCAGCTTAGTGGTCAACACCATATATTTT; d_call: -; v_call: TRBV7-9; j_call: TRBJ1-3; clone_size: -